Following are 24 T cell receptor beta chains from one sample sequenced in a study of blood T cell repertoires in COVID-19. This table comes from immunoSEQ multiplex PCR, and its TCRdb copy is limited to in-frame clones, with some not included. The sample has over 90,000 clones, about 90% seen once. Sequencing was carried out using peripheral blood. The receptor set was obtained from a human donor in a cohort sampled during active COVID-19.

The chain is built from TRBV9 and TRBJ1-1; a possible D gene is TRBD1 (6 bases). Trimming pared 0 bases from V and 3 bases from J, leaving 9 bases between. Germline CDR1 and CDR2: SGDLS and YYNGEE. This CDR3 spans 14 amino acids. CDR3: CASSVGPGDTEAFF. The CDR3 region has the DNA TGTGCCAGCAGCGTAGGTCCAGGGGACACTGAAGCTTTCTTT.

The V gene is TRBV5-1, the J gene TRBJ1-3; 8 bases are a match to TRBD1. Germline values: CDR1 SGHRS, CDR2 YFSETQ. The V gene end was trimmed by 0 bases and the J gene end by 6 bases; junction bases not matched to a gene: 8. The length of the CDR3 is 16 residues. CDR3 residues: CASSLEGQGAENTIYF. The CDR3 DNA reads TGCGCCAGCAGCTTGGAGGGGCAGGGGGCAGAAAACACCATATATTTT.

This clone was seen a handful of times. CDR3 nucleotides: TGTGCCAGCAGACCGGGGCGGGGGTGGCAGTTCTTC. As protein: CASRPGRGWQFF. J is TRBJ2-1 and V is TRBV28, with 7 bases identical to TRBD2. V was clipped by 6 bases and J by 12 bases; unmatched bases: 8. CDR3 length: 12 residues. CDR1 MDHEN and CDR2 SYDVKM come from the germline V gene.

The rearrangement links TRBV9 to TRBJ1-4, with 7 bases fitting TRBD1. Germline CDR1 and CDR2: SGDLS and YYNGEE. V was pared by 4 bases and J by 4 bases, with 13 bases of the junction left unmatched. CDR3 length: 17 residues. CDR3 protein: CASSRGGTAIVNEKLFF. The CDR3 nucleotides read TGTGCCAGCAGCAGGGGTGGGACAGCGATCGTTAATGAAAAACTGTTTTTT.

The rearrangement uses TRBV28 and TRBJ1-2; D gene ambiguous. This CDR3 region has 14 residues. Germline V gene data show CDR1 as MDHEN and CDR2 as SYDVKM. V lost 6 bases and J 5 bases, leaving 16 bases between the germline ends. CDR3 region: CASSRTPDKYGYTF. As DNA, the CDR3 is TGTGCCAGCAGCCGCACACCTGATAAATATGGCTACACCTTC.

This clone turned up a few times. The genes are TRBV7-9 and TRBJ1-5, with 8 positions matching TRBD1. Germline-derived CDR1 and CDR2 are SEHNR and FQNEAQ (reference sequence). CDR3 length: 14 amino acids. With 2 bases clipped from V and 6 bases from J, the junction kept 3 bases outside the gene matches. The CDR3 region is CASSLQGASQPQHF. In DNA form, the CDR3 reads TGTGCCAGCAGCTTACAGGGGGCTAGTCAGCCCCAGCATTTT.

This sequence joins TRBV6-5 and TRBJ1-5; D is unresolved. The ends were cut back, 5 bases at V and 3 bases at J, with 11 bases in the middle. Germline V gives CDR1 MNHEY, CDR2 SVGAGI. The CDR3 spans 14 residues. CDR3 DNA: TGTGCCAGCAGTCGCCCGGACTACAATCAGCCCCAGCATTTT. Its protein product is CASSRPDYNQPQHF.

This chain connects TRBV2 to TRBJ2-3, with 9 bases lining up with TRBD2. V trimming: 6 bases; J trimming: 1 base; junction bases outside the gene matches: 8. The CDR3 contains 16 residues. The germline CDR1 and CDR2 sequences are SNHLY and FYNNEI. CDR3 residues: CASSETRTSGTDTQYF. The CDR3 DNA follows: TGTGCCAGCAGCGAAACTCGGACTAGCGGCACAGATACGCAGTATTTT.

The chain is built from TRBV24-1 and TRBJ2-3; perhaps TRBD1 as D (5 bases). This CDR3 has 11 amino acids. Deletions cut 6 bases from V and 8 bases from J, with 8 bases between. The germline V gene has CDR1 KGHDR and CDR2 SFDVKD. For the CDR3, the DNA is TGTGCCACCAGTCAGGGTAGTACGCAGTATTTT. It specifies CATSQGSTQYF.

This clone occurred a few times. The chain links TRBV7-2 to TRBJ2-1; TRBD2 aligns across 12 bases. The CDR3 consists of 15 residues. Looked up from germline, CDR1 is SGHTA and CDR2 is FQGNSA. Trimming took 4 bases from V and 7 from J; bases not matched to a gene: 5. CDR3 amino acids: CASSSTSGSRNEQFF. CDR3 DNA: TGTGCCAGCAGCTCGACTAGCGGGAGTCGGAATGAGCAGTTCTTC.

The J gene is TRBJ2-7, the V gene TRBV15; the D is unclear. CDR3 length: 13 amino acids. Trimming pared 0 bases from V and 1 base from J, leaving 4 bases between. Looked up from germline, CDR1 is LNHNV and CDR2 is YYDKDF (reference sequence). In nucleotides, the CDR3 is TGTGCCACCAGCAGAGATCGTTCCTACGAGCAGTACTTC. It encodes CATSRDRSYEQYF.

The J gene is TRBJ2-7, the V gene TRBV4-1; D might be TRBD1 (6 bases). The CDR3 totals 15 residues. Trimming shortened V by 6 bases and J by 3 bases, and 18 bases separated the two germline ends. Per germline, CDR1 MGHRA and CDR2 YSYEKL. The CDR3 sequence is CASRASPDRNYEQYF. Written as DNA, the CDR3 is TGCGCCAGCAGAGCATCTCCAGACAGGAACTACGAGCAGTACTTC.

CDR3 loop: CASSFSGVNAYNEQFF. The CDR3 nucleotides read TGCGCCAGCAGCTTTTCAGGGGTTAACGCCTACAATGAGCAGTTCTTC. This sequence joins TRBV5-1 and TRBJ2-1, with a possible D match to TRBD1 (6 bases). The CDR3 runs 16 residues. Trimming removed 2 bases at V and 2 bases at J, with 14 bases between. Germline V gene lookup returns CDR1 SGHRS and CDR2 YFSETQ.

This clone was observed a single time. The V call is TRBV5-4, the J call TRBJ1-1, with 7 bases identical to TRBD1. The CDR3 has 14 residues. The V segment lost 4 bases and the J segment 0 bases; nucleotides outside the gene matches: 3. Germline lookup yields CDR1 SGHNT and CDR2 YYREEE (reference sequence). The CDR3 is CASSLGGLNTEAFF. CDR3 sequence (DNA): TGTGCCAGCAGCCTAGGGGGCCTGAACACTGAAGCTTTCTTT.

The chain links TRBV14 to TRBJ1-2; tentative D call: TRBD1 (6 bases). V gave up 4 bases and J gave up 3 bases, with 12 bases separating them. The germline gives CDR1 SGHDN, CDR2 FVKESK. The CDR3 totals 14 residues. Written as DNA, the CDR3 is TGTGCCAGCAGCCTAACAACAGGGTACTATGGCTACACCTTC. This gives the protein CASSLTTGYYGYTF.

This clone was seen once. This chain connects TRBV28 to TRBJ1-2; D is perhaps TRBD1 (5 bases). The CDR3 extends over 16 amino acids. V lost 5 bases and J 2 bases, leaving 18 bases between the germline ends. CDR1 is MDHEN, CDR2 SYDVKM, per germline. In nucleotides, the CDR3 is TGTGCCAGCAGTCCCTCCATTCGGGGGGGGAACTATGGCTACACCTTC. It specifies CASSPSIRGGNYGYTF.

The V and J genes are TRBV4-1 and TRBJ1-1; D possibly corresponds to TRBD1 (6 bases). The germline gives CDR1 MGHRA, CDR2 YSYEKL. This CDR3 has 15 residues. The germline V and J ends were trimmed by 4 bases and 3 bases, with 15 bases remaining between them. The CDR3 sequence: CASSLGTFVDTEAFF. Written as DNA, the CDR3 is TGCGCCAGCAGCCTCGGGACATTTGTGGACACTGAAGCTTTCTTT.

Only one count was recorded for this clone. CDR3: CASSMGQGGGEQYF. CDR3 sequence (DNA): TGTGCCAGTAGTATGGGACAGGGGGGCGGCGAGCAGTACTTC. This rearrangement joins TRBV19 to TRBJ2-7, with 11 bases aligning to TRBD1. There are 14 residues in the CDR3. Looked up from germline, CDR1 is LNHDA and CDR2 is SQIVND (reference sequence). The ends lost 3 bases at V and 6 bases at J; junction bases unmatched: 4.

The gene calls are TRBV6-2 or TRBV6-3 and TRBJ2-1, with 7 bases matching TRBD2. This CDR3 is 14 amino acids long. Germline CDR1 is MNHEY and CDR2 is SVGEGT. V shed 5 bases, J shed 6 bases, and the junction held 7 bases outside the gene matches. The CDR3 DNA sequence: TGTGCCAGCAGTGCCTTAACTAGCGCCAATGAGCAGTTCTTC. It is translated as CASSALTSANEQFF.

This clone was seen once. V is TRBV6-5 and J is TRBJ1-1, with D possibly being TRBD1 (6 bases). The V gene lost 7 bases and the J gene lost 2 bases, with 14 bases spanning the gap. Germline V lookup: CDR1 MNHEY, CDR2 SVGAGI. CDR3 length: 14 amino acids. The CDR3 nucleotides read TGTGCCAGCACGAAAAACAGGGCTAACACTGAAGCTTTCTTT. This translates into CASTKNRANTEAFF.

In DNA, the CDR3 is TGTGCCAGCACGGGCGGGAGATCCACCGGGGAGCTGTTTTTT. Its translation is CASTGGRSTGELFF. The chain employs TRBV2 and TRBJ2-2; 7 bases are shared with TRBD2. After removal of 7 bases from V and 4 bases from J, the junction contained 6 bases not matched to a gene. Germline V lookup: CDR1 SNHLY, CDR2 FYNNEI. The CDR3 is made up of 14 amino acids. Full variable domain (outside the CDR3, taken from reference TRBV2 and TRBJ2-2): EPEVTQTPSHQVTQMGQEVILRCVPISNHLYFYWYRQILGQKVEFLVSFYNNEISEKSEIFDDQFSVERPDGSNFTLKIRSTKLEDSAMYFCASTGGRSTGELFFGEGSRLTVL.

This chain's CDR3 is CASSKDRGGNQPQHF. The CDR3 nucleotides are TGTGCCAGCAGTAAAGACAGGGGAGGCAATCAGCCCCAGCATTTT. The chain employs TRBV7-8 and TRBJ1-5; TRBD1 agrees at 8 bases. The germline V gene has CDR1 SGHVS and CDR2 FQNEAQ. Germline trimming cut 6 bases from V and 2 bases from J; bases unmatched to any gene: 6. This CDR3 is 15 amino acids long.

The chain links TRBV28 to TRBJ2-4; the match to TRBD2 covers 8 bases. CDR3 length: 14 amino acids. CDR1 and CDR2 from the germline V gene are MDHEN and SYDVKM. Unmatched junction bases numbered 11, after V lost 10 bases and J lost 6 bases. The CDR3 protein is CATREPGGGNIQYF. The DNA of the CDR3 is TGTGCCACCCGGGAGCCCGGGGGGGGAAACATTCAGTACTTC.

This chain uses TRBV28 with TRBJ1-5; 10 bases line up with TRBD1. J gave up 9 bases and V 8 bases, and 1 base lay outside the gene matches. Germline V CDR1 and CDR2: MDHEN, SYDVKM. CDR3 length equals 11 residues. The CDR3 coding sequence is TGTGCCAGCCGGGACAGGGGGCCCCAGCATTTT. Amino acid sequence: CASRDRGPQHF. The variable domain in full, with the rest retrieved from reference TRBV28 and TRBJ1-5, is DVKVTQSSRYLVKRTGEKVFLECVQDMDHENMFWYRQDPGLGLRLIYFSYDVKMKEKGDIPEGYSVSREKKERFSLILESASTNQTSMYLCASRDRGPQHFGDGTRLSIL.